This TCR beta chain was documented in a study of technical replicates of blood from a few donors (dated by TCRdb to the late 2010s). The library was prepared using the immunoSEQ multiplex PCR assay. TCRdb stores this immuneACCESS table with in-frame sequences only. Part of the clones is absent; in the studies checked, under half of the shortfall reflects unresolved V genes, and no reason is known for the rest. The sample table holds over 50,000 clones, of which over 90% were seen once. 3.5% to 5.5% of the sample rests with the top ten. A note on this clone: This receptor's antigen is unknown. Per-base quality was not reported, and no clone a single base away is much larger than it.

V loses 6 bases of germline sequence and J loses 0 bases, and the interval between the two ends is 12 bases. There are 15 amino acids in the CDR3, from cysteine to phenylalanine inclusive. Only the CDR3 DNA is retained, 45 bases long and in frame from the first base. Reading the germline V gene gives CDR1 MNHNS and CDR2 SASEGT. The chain links TRBV6-1 with TRBJ2-1; TRBD2 could be the D gene, as 5 bases match. This sequence originates from a human donor in good health. Some clones in this sample may be carry-over from other donors' samples. Input material: PBMCs. In nucleotide form, the sequence is TGTGCCAGCAGGCGCGCGGGTAGCTCCTACAATGAGCAGTTCTTC. Its product reads: CASRRAGSSYNEQFF.